This T cell receptor beta chain was sequenced during a study of response to subunit inactivated influenza vaccine. CDR1 DFQATT and CDR2 SNEGSKA come from the germline V gene (reference sequence). The CDR3 loop spans 14 amino acids. Trimming removed 4 bases from V and 3 bases from J, with 16 bases in between. Comments on this clonotype: Antigen specificity is unknown.

Each CDR3 protein gets one entry after TCRdb re-called the RT-PCR reads with MiXCR. The sample lists around 750,000 distinct CDR3 sequences; less than 25% were seen once. Study-wide results and limits: The study's authors posited that every seasonal influenza vaccination enlists few new T cells.

The sample consisted of PBMCs from blood, taken about 5 days after vaccination. The rearrangement links TRBV20-1 to TRBJ2-7, with D hard to call. This TCR was sampled from a man aged 45-65 years who received an inactivated influenza vaccine. The CDR3 loop reads CSATSVVNDYEQYF. CDR3 in DNA: TGCAGTGCTACTTCGGTGGTAAACGACTACGAGCAGTACTTC.